This is a list of T cell receptor beta chains from one sample in a study of shared clonotypes between healthy human individuals. Using immunoSEQ multiplex PCR, the repertoire was profiled, and TCRdb retains in-frame clones only, with some absent. The sample consists of 760,000 or so clones, about 96% of them appearing once. What was sequenced was naive CD8+ T cells sorted from blood. These receptors all stem from a man aged 25 to 40 in good health. CDR3s include the opening cysteine and the closing phenylalanine or tryptophan. D genes are given only for firm matches. Clone size appears in some rows only: once, few, many, or a class for an expanded clone.

>TRBJ2-3|TRBV6-5|TRBD2|.
CASIGLAGASDTQYF
TGTGCCAGCATCGGACTAGCGGGAGCGTCCGATACGCAGTATTTT
>TRBJ2-7|TRBV9|TRBD1|.
CASSVGDRISEQYF
TGTGCCAGCAGCGTCGGGGACAGGATAAGCGAGCAGTACTTC
>TRBJ1-2|TRBV27|.|.
CASRPITGSNYGYTF
TGTGCCAGCAGACCTATTACGGGGTCTAACTATGGCTACACCTTC
>TRBJ2-1|TRBV5-4|.|.
CASSLVLGRNEQFF
TGTGCCAGCAGCTTGGTTCTGGGTCGGAATGAGCAGTTCTTC
>TRBJ1-2|TRBV18|TRBD1|.
CASSPYRYPGQGLGYTF
TGTGCCAGCTCACCGTACCGATATCCGGGACAGGGCCTTGGCTACACCTTC
>TRBJ2-7|TRBV4-2|TRBD2|.
CASSQEASGSFYEQYF
TGTGCCAGCAGCCAAGAAGCTAGCGGGAGTTTCTACGAGCAGTACTTC
>TRBJ2-3|TRBV27|.|.
CASSLFSAETDTQYF
TGTGCCAGCAGTTTATTCTCGGCGGAGACAGATACGCAGTATTTT
>TRBJ2-7|TRBV4-1|.|.
CASSQVHVLEQYF
TGCGCCAGCAGCCAAGTTCACGTCTTGGAGCAGTACTTC
>TRBJ1-2|TRBV27|.|.
CASSLSSLGRGYTF
TGTGCCAGCAGTTTATCGAGTTTGGGACGTGGCTACACCTTC
>TRBJ2-7|TRBV27|.|.
CASSFGGIPYEQYF
TGTGCCAGCAGTTTCGGAGGGATCCCCTACGAGCAGTACTTC
>TRBJ1-2|TRBV4-3|.|.
CASSQLVSGWGYGYTF
TGCGCCAGCAGCCAACTCGTGAGCGGGTGGGGCTATGGCTACACCTTC
>TRBJ2-3|TRBV2|.|.
CASSDQAKGADTQYF
TGTGCCAGCAGTGACCAGGCTAAGGGGGCAGATACGCAGTATTTT
>TRBJ1-1|TRBV28|.|.
CASSLFAAGRATEAFF
TGTGCCAGCAGTTTATTCGCCGCGGGGAGGGCCACTGAAGCTTTCTTT
>TRBJ2-7|TRBV7-9|.|.
CASSLTYEQYF
TGTGCCAGCAGCCTAACTTACGAGCAGTACTTC
>TRBJ2-5|TRBV6-1|.|once
CASSQGTAGWTQYF
TGTGCCAGCAGTCAGGGGACGGCGGGATGGACCCAGTACTTC
>TRBJ2-2|TRBV4-1|TRBD2|.
CASSQEEWLAGWAGELFF
TGCGCCAGCAGCCAAGAAGAATGGCTAGCGGGCTGGGCCGGGGAGCTGTTTTTT
>TRBJ1-5|TRBV27|.|.
CASRMDSSFNQPQHF
TGTGCCAGCAGAATGGACTCTTCGTTCAATCAGCCCCAGCATTTT
>TRBJ1-2|TRBV9|.|.
CASSVGGGYYGYTF
TGTGCCAGCAGCGTAGGGGGAGGCTACTATGGCTACACCTTC
>TRBJ2-1|TRBV4-1|TRBD2|.
CASSQGTSGFNNEQFF
TGCGCCAGCAGCCAGGGGACTAGCGGGTTTAACAATGAGCAGTTCTTC
>TRBJ2-1|TRBV10-2|TRBD2|.
CASSSTRGLAGDNEQFF
TGCGCCAGCAGTTCAACCAGAGGGCTAGCGGGAGACAATGAGCAGTTCTTC
>TRBJ2-2|TRBV5-6|.|once
CASSREQDPTGELFF
TGTGCCAGCAGCCGGGAACAGGACCCCACCGGGGAGCTGTTTTTT
>TRBJ2-1|TRBV29-1|TRBD2|.
CSVERGAYNEQFF
TGCAGCGTCGAACGGGGGGCCTACAATGAGCAGTTCTTC